The clone carrying this TCR beta chain was found many times. Its antigen is currently unknown. This sample stems from a study of response to subunit inactivated influenza vaccine. Study results and caveats: New T cells are recruited in small numbers by each seasonal influenza vaccination, according to the authors' suggestion.

Trimming took 9 bases from V and 0 from J, leaving 3 bases between them. This CDR3 is 11 amino acids long. TCRdb re-called the RT-PCR reads with MiXCR, one entry per CDR3 protein. The data hold hundreds of thousands of distinct CDR3 sequences, with 15% to 19% observed a single time. This clonotype was sampled from a man aged 45-65 years who received an inactivated influenza vaccine. The rearrangement links TRBV12-3 or TRBV12-4 to TRBJ1-3; D unresolved. Sequenced material: PBMCs from blood, taken approximately 12 days after vaccination. CDR3 sequence reads: CASHSGNTIYF. CDR3 DNA: TGTGCCAGTCACTCTGGAAACACCATATATTTT.